Listed below are T cell receptor beta chains from one sample, sequenced in a study of blood T cell repertoires in COVID-19. Here immunoSEQ multiplex PCR was the method, and the copy in TCRdb shows in-frame clones only, minus some. Here the sample spans around 150,000 clones, approximately 87% being singletons. The sequenced sample was peripheral blood. The receptors originated from a middle-aged woman with acute or convalescent COVID-19. Both conserved end residues are part of each CDR3. The D gene is left open where the match is weak.

TRBV4-3 15 TRBD2 CASSQLAGVGSEQFF
TRBV15 15 - CATSTRGGGNNEQFF
TRBV5-1 16 TRBD1 CASRRTTGGTGNTIYF
TRBV7-2 16 - CASSLGIVRGSHEQYF
TRBV29-1 14 TRBD1 CSVVQGSSSYEQYF
TRBV11-2 15 TRBD1 CASSHQGTGIWKQYF
TRBV27 16 TRBD2 CASRPRTSGGEETQYF
TRBV7-8 15 - CASSLSGGSSYEQYF
TRBV12-3/TRBV12-4 13 TRBD1 CASSPQGASGYTF
TRBV9 15 TRBD1 CASSVDDRGRSPLHF
TRBV18 15 - CASSPNRELNTEAFF
TRBV9 20 TRBD2 CASSAFETSGGSLAKNIQYF
TRBV30 18 TRBD2 CAWSAGTSGRAGAREQYF
TRBV7-3 15 - CASSTLGGGLAEQYF
TRBV7-2 15 - CASSLAPEGYYGYTF
TRBV2 11 - CASRRFYEQYF
TRBV6-5 16 - CASSYSNVLLDTEAFF
TRBV6-2/TRBV6-3 14 - CASSYPGIYNEQFF
TRBV6-6 14 - CASSRQGVGTEAFF
TRBV7-9 13 - CASSLTGDTEAFF
TRBV30 13 - CAWSQGEGTEAFF
TRBV11-3 14 TRBD1 CASSLPGQGNEQFF
TRBV5-1 15 TRBD1 CASSSGTGSVPEAFF